This entry describes one TCR beta chain. Assay used: immunoSEQ multiplex PCR; TCRdb lists only in-frame clones, some missing. Seen here are roughly 280,000 clones, around 89% observed once, and the top ten hold 3%. This sample was taken from a study of blood T cell repertoires in COVID-19. Sequencing was performed on PBMCs or T cells enriched from blood (not recorded which). This TCR was sampled from a woman in her forties or fifties who had recovered from COVID-19.

The CDR3 loop is CASSQDWRGTDTQYF. Written as DNA, the CDR3 is TGCGCCAGCAGCCAAGATTGGCGAGGAACAGATACGCAGTATTTT. V is TRBV4-1 and J is TRBJ2-3; D is ambiguous. CDR1 is MGHRA and CDR2 is YSYEKL in the germline V gene. CDR3 length: 15 amino acids. Trimming cost V 0 bases and J 3 bases, with 10 bases left between them.